This T cell receptor (beta chain) was retrieved from a study of Ad26.COV2.S vaccination and SARS-CoV-2 variants. Sequencing was performed with immunoSEQ multiplex PCR; in TCRdb, only in-frame clones are kept and a portion is missing. Of approximately 340,000 clones listed, about 91% are singletons. The germline CDR1 and CDR2 sequences are SGHVS and FQNEAQ. This CDR3 spans 11 amino acids. V lost 5 bases and J lost 4, with 5 bases in between. The chain uses TRBV7-8 and TRBJ1-1; D is uncertain. This TCR derives from a human donor who had recovered from COVID-19. This sample comprised peripheral blood, obtained after recovery from COVID-19. Written as DNA, the CDR3 is TGTGCCAGCAGCCCACCCACTGAAGCTTTCTTT. Its translation: CASSPPTEAFF.